Listed here are 23 T cell receptor beta chains from one sample, sequenced in a study of blood T cell repertoires in COVID-19. The data were produced by immunoSEQ multiplex PCR, yet TCRdb's version contains in-frame clones alone and is incomplete. Among around 200,000 clones listed, approximately 86% were seen once. The specimen sequenced was peripheral blood. Receptors were obtained from a middle-aged man with active or convalescent COVID-19.

A remark on this clone: The sample holds other DNA sequences that translate to the same CDR3. V and J are TRBV28 and TRBJ2-7; possible D gene TRBD1, 5 bases. Trimming shortened V by 6 bases and J by 3 bases, and 9 bases separated the two germline ends. CDR3 length: 12 amino acids. The germline gives CDR1 MDHEN, CDR2 SYDVKM. The CDR3 loop is CASSLTVYEQYF. The CDR3 nucleotides read TGTGCCAGCAGCCTGACAGTCTACGAGCAGTACTTC.

The V and J genes are TRBV5-1 and TRBJ2-5; 7 positions agree with TRBD2. CDR3 length: 16 residues. Germline V lookup: CDR1 SGHRS, CDR2 YFSETQ. Trimming at V came to 0 bases and at J to 1 base, leaving 6 bases not matched to a gene. The CDR3 region is CASSLGGRGSQETQYF. The CDR3 DNA follows: TGCGCCAGCAGCTTGGGAGGGCGGGGGTCCCAAGAGACCCAGTACTTC.

V and J are TRBV24-1 and TRBJ1-3, with 7 nucleotides matching TRBD1. The length of the CDR3 is 19 residues. V was pared by 1 base and J by 0 bases, with 11 bases of the junction left unmatched. The V gene's germline CDR1 is KGHDR and CDR2 SFDVKD. The CDR3 here is CATSDLRDRNPFSGNTIYF. CDR3 DNA: TGTGCCACCAGTGATTTACGGGACAGAAATCCTTTCTCTGGAAACACCATATATTTT.

The chain carries TRBV18 and TRBJ2-7; TRBD1 is a possible D gene (6 bases). The CDR3 totals 14 residues. Germline V CDR1 and CDR2: KGHSH, LQKENI. V was pared by 3 bases and J by 6 bases, with 15 bases between. The CDR3 DNA reads TGTGCCAGCTCACCTAACAGGGTTATCTCCGAGCAGTACTTC. This translates into CASSPNRVISEQYF.

The V call is TRBV24-1, the J call TRBJ2-1, with TRBD1 matching over 7 bases. This CDR3 spans 14 amino acids. The V gene end was trimmed by 4 bases and the J gene end by 7 bases; junction bases not matched to a gene: 6. Germline values: CDR1 KGHDR, CDR2 SFDVKD. The CDR3, as DNA: TGTGCCACCAGTGACACCGGGACAGAGAATGAGCAGTTCTTC. Translating gives CATSDTGTENEQFF.

The V call is TRBV3-1 (or the pseudogene TRBV3-2), the J call TRBJ1-1; D ambiguous. CDR3 length equals 12 residues. Trimming took off 6 bases at V and 5 bases at J, with 10 bases between the two ends. The V gene's germline CDR1 is LGHDT and CDR2 YNNKEL (reference sequence). The CDR3 spells CASSPGLTEAFF. In DNA form, the CDR3 reads TGTGCCAGCAGTCCAGGACTAACTGAAGCTTTCTTT.

The CDR3 DNA sequence: TGCGCCAGCAGCTTGGGCGCTACAGCAGGGAACACCGGGGAGCTGTTTTTT. Its protein product is CASSLGATAGNTGELFF. The rearrangement joins TRBV5-1 to TRBJ2-2; D is unclear. Germline V gene data show CDR1 as SGHRS and CDR2 as YFSETQ. The CDR3 length is 17 residues. Trimming left V 0 bases short and J 1 base short, with 13 bases between.

The chain has TRBV5-6 and TRBJ1-5, with 8 bases aligning to TRBD1. J gave up 1 base and V 3 bases, and 12 bases lay outside the gene matches. Germline V CDR1 and CDR2: SGHDT, YYEEEE. The CDR3 runs to 18 residues. CDR3: CASSWNDRDRRSNQPQHF. As DNA, the CDR3 is TGTGCCAGCAGCTGGAACGACCGGGACAGGAGGAGCAATCAGCCCCAGCATTTT.

The chain has TRBV30 and TRBJ2-7; 8 bases line up with TRBD1. CDR3 length: 12 amino acids. V gave up 6 bases and J gave up 3 bases; unmatched junction bases: 4. Germline-derived CDR1 and CDR2 are GTSNPN and SVGIG (reference sequence). The DNA for the CDR3 is TGTGCCTGTGACAGGGGAAGCTACGAGCAGTACTTC. Protein sequence: CACDRGSYEQYF.

The V and J genes are TRBV24-1 and TRBJ1-2; the D gene is possibly TRBD1 (6 bases). Germline values: CDR1 KGHDR, CDR2 SFDVKD. This CDR3 comprises 14 residues. With 3 bases removed from V and 2 bases from J, the gap between germline ends came to 9 bases. The CDR3 nucleotides read TGTGCCACCAGTGATCTAACAGGGAACTATGGCTACACCTTC. It yields the protein CATSDLTGNYGYTF.

The chain is built from TRBV28 and TRBJ2-7; no reliable D call. V was shortened by 0 bases and J by 4 bases, with 10 bases between the two germline ends. The CDR3 contains 14 residues. Germline loops: CDR1 MDHEN, CDR2 SYDVKM. The CDR3 DNA is TGTGCCAGCAGTTTATGGGGCCAAAATTACGAGCAGTACTTC. Residues: CASSLWGQNYEQYF. The whole variable domain, remainder taken from reference TRBV28 and TRBJ2-7, is DVKVTQSSRYLVKRTGEKVFLECVQDMDHENMFWYRQDPGLGLRLIYFSYDVKMKEKGDIPEGYSVSREKKERFSLILESASTNQTSMYLCASSLWGQNYEQYFGPGTRLTVT.

CDR3 protein: CASSLGGSASETQYF. DNA for the CDR3: TGTGCCAGCAGCTTAGGAGGCAGCGCCAGTGAGACCCAGTACTTC. This chain connects TRBV7-2 to TRBJ2-5, with D unclear. Trimming removed 1 base from V and 5 bases from J, with 14 bases in between. The CDR3 sequence is 15 residues long. From germline, CDR1 is SGHTA and CDR2 FQGNSA. Full variable domain (outside the CDR3, taken from reference TRBV7-2 and TRBJ2-5): GAGVSQSPSNKVTEKGKDVELRCDPISGHTALYWYRQSLGQGLEFLIYFQGNSAPDKSGLPSDRFSAERTGGSVSTLTIQRTQQEDSAVYLCASSLGGSASETQYFGPGTRLLVL.

This chain connects TRBV28 to TRBJ1-4; no firm D call. The CDR3 contains 15 residues. Germline V gene sequence: CDR1 MDHEN, CDR2 SYDVKM. Deletions cut 5 bases from V and 1 base from J, with 11 bases between. Written as DNA, the CDR3 is TGTGCCAGCAGTACGGAGCGGGGAACTAATGAAAAACTGTTTTTT. As protein: CASSTERGTNEKLFF. The full variable domain, in which reference TRBV28 and TRBJ1-4 provide the parts outside the CDR3, is DVKVTQSSRYLVKRTGEKVFLECVQDMDHENMFWYRQDPGLGLRLIYFSYDVKMKEKGDIPEGYSVSREKKERFSLILESASTNQTSMYLCASSTERGTNEKLFFGSGTQLSVL.

In its sample, this clone was seen once. This chain connects TRBV10-2 to TRBJ1-2; D perhaps matches TRBD1 (5 bases). The germline V gene has CDR1 WSHSY and CDR2 SAAADI. There are 14 residues in the CDR3. Trimming took 2 bases from V and 5 from J, leaving 12 bases between them. This chain's CDR3 is CASSERGLPYGYTF. The DNA for the CDR3 is TGCGCCAGCAGTGAGAGGGGCCTCCCTTATGGCTACACCTTC.

The chain couples TRBV5-1 to TRBJ2-3; D unresolved. V was cut by 0 bases and J by 10 bases, with 21 bases left in between. Germline CDR1 and CDR2: SGHRS and YFSETQ. CDR3 size: 16 residues. CDR3 DNA sequence: TGCGCCAGCAGCTTGGCTTTTGTTCGAAACAGATACGCGCAGTATTTT. Translating gives CASSLAFVRNRYAQYF.

This clone has more than one count but fewer than ten. The rearrangement uses TRBV11-2 and TRBJ1-1, with D maybe TRBD1 (5 bases). The CDR3 spans 14 residues. V was clipped by 5 bases and J by 4 bases, with 14 bases between them. Germline V gene lookup returns CDR1 SGHAT and CDR2 FQNNGV. The CDR3 sequence is CASSPLREGTEAFF. Here the CDR3 DNA reads TGTGCCAGCAGCCCACTCAGGGAAGGCACTGAAGCTTTCTTT.

This chain links TRBV19 with TRBJ1-1, with TRBD1 as a possible D gene (5 bases). This CDR3 is 15 amino acids long. V was cut by 1 base and J by 0 bases, with 9 bases left in between. The germline CDR1 and CDR2 sequences are LNHDA and SQIVND (reference sequence). The DNA of the CDR3 is TGTGCCAGTAGTATAGGGGGGAGGATGAACACTGAAGCTTTCTTT. Its protein is CASSIGGRMNTEAFF.

This rearrangement joins TRBV3-1 (or the pseudogene TRBV3-2) to TRBJ2-1; TRBD2 matches 7 bases. V lost 1 base and J lost 0; bases outside the gene matches: 0. CDR3 length: 15 amino acids. Germline CDR1 LGHDT, CDR2 YNNKEL (reference sequence). CDR3 bases: TGTGCCAGCAGCCAAGGCGGGAGCTCCTACAATGAGCAGTTCTTC. This sequence encodes CASSQGGSSYNEQFF.

The DNA for the CDR3 is TGCAGCGTGAGTAGGGACATCTTAAACATTCAGTACTTC. This encodes CSVSRDILNIQYF. The rearrangement links TRBV29-1 to TRBJ2-4, with D possibly matching TRBD1 (6 bases). V lost 6 bases, J lost 6 bases, and 15 bases lay in between. CDR3 size: 13 residues. CDR1 SQVTM and CDR2 ANQGSEA come from the germline V gene.

This chain joins TRBV5-5 and TRBJ1-6; 8 bases fit TRBD1. V trimming: 0 bases; J trimming: 9 bases; junction bases outside the gene matches: 2. CDR3 length: 14 amino acids. Germline loops: CDR1 SGHKS, CDR2 YYEKEE (reference sequence). In nucleotides, the CDR3 is TGTGCCAGCAGCTTGGGGACAGGGATTTCACCCCTCCACTTT. Its protein product is CASSLGTGISPLHF.

The rearrangement links TRBV24-1 to TRBJ1-5, with D unclear. From germline, CDR1 is KGHDR and CDR2 SFDVKD. V lost 4 bases, J lost 1 base, and 13 bases lay in between. This CDR3 region has 16 residues. For the CDR3, the DNA is TGTGCCACCAGTGACCCGGGTCAAGGAAGCAATCAGCCCCAGCATTTT. Protein product: CATSDPGQGSNQPQHF.

The chain uses TRBV7-3 and TRBJ2-3, with a weak D call TRBD1 (6 bases). This CDR3 is 20 amino acids long. Germline CDR1 and CDR2: SGHTA and FQGTGA. The V end was cut by 4 bases, the J end by 2 bases, with 28 bases between. This chain's CDR3 is CASSSHRVGPDQMVTDTQYF. The CDR3 DNA reads TGTGCCAGCAGCTCCCACAGGGTGGGCCCGGATCAGATGGTCACAGATACGCAGTATTTT. The full variable domain, in which reference TRBV7-3 and TRBJ2-3 provide the parts outside the CDR3, is GAGVSQTPSNKVTEKGKYVELRCDPISGHTALYWYRQSLGQGPEFLIYFQGTGAADDSGLPNDRFFAVRPEGSVSTLKIQRTERGDSAVYLCASSSHRVGPDQMVTDTQYFGPGTRLTVL.

This clone came up a few times. The chain recombines TRBV3-1 (or the pseudogene TRBV3-2) with TRBJ1-5; TRBD1 might be the D (5 bases). The CDR3 covers 16 residues. Trimming cost V 4 bases and J 2 bases, with 15 bases left between them. CDR1 is LGHDT and CDR2 is YNNKEL in the germline V gene (reference sequence). In DNA, the CDR3 is TGTGCCAGCAGCCCAGGGCTCACCACGGGCAATCAGCCCCAGCATTTT. Its translation is CASSPGLTTGNQPQHF.